This TCR beta chain was recorded in a study of blood T cell repertoires in COVID-19. Study context: Samples taken during acute and convalescent COVID-19 were collected in the United States, Italy and Spain.

CDR1 and CDR2 from the germline V gene are LNHNV and YYDKDF (reference sequence). V dropped 0 bases and J dropped 5 bases, with 13 bases sitting between them. CDR3 length: 15 residues. This clone was picked up a small number of times. Original analysis: Estimation of nucleated cell counts relied on the amplification of reference gene primers. Produced via immunoSEQ multiplex PCR; TCRdb's table is partial and in-frame only. For V, J and clone size, that table is used; D and trimming come from the DNA. Of about 80,000 clones in the sample, about four fifths are singletons; the top ten hold approximately 12%.

This chain joins TRBV15 and TRBJ1-1; TRBD1 might be the D (5 bases). The clonotype was recovered from a man at least 80 years old with acute or convalescent COVID-19. Sequencing used peripheral blood. CDR3 protein: CATSRDRWGGTEAFF. CDR3 bases: TGTGCCACCAGCAGAGATCGGTGGGGGGGTACTGAAGCTTTCTTT.